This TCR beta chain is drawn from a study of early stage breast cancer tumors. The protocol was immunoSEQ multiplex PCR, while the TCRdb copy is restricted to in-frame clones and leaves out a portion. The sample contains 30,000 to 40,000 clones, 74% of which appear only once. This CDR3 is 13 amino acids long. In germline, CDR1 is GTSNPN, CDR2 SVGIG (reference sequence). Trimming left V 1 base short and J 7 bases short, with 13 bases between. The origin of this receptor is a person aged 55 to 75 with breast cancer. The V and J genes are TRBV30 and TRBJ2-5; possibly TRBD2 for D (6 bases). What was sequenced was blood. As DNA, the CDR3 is TGTGCCTGGAGTGAGGATGGGCGGGGGACCCAGTACTTC. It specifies CAWSEDGRGTQYF. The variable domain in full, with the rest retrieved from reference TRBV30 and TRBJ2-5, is SQTIHQWPATLVQPVGSPLSLECTVEGTSNPNLYWYRQAAGRGLQLLFYSVGIGQISSEVPQNLSASRPQDRQFILSSKKLLLSDSGFYLCAWSEDGRGTQYFGPGTRLLVL.